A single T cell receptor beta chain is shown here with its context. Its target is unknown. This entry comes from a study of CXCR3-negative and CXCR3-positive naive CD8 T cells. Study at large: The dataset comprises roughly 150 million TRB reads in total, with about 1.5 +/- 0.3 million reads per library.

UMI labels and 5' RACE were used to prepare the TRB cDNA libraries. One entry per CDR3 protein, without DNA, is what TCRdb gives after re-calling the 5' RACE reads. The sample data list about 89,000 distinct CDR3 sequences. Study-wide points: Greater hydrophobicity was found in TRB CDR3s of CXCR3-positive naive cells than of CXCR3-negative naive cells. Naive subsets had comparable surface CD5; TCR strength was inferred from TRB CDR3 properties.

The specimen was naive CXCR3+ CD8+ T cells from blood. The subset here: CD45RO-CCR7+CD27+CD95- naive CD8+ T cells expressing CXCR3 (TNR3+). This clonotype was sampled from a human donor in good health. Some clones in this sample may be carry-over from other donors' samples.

The CDR3 here is CASSLVRGSTYGYTF. The V and J genes are TRBV11-2 and TRBJ1-2; TCRdb gives TRBD1 as the D gene, but with no DNA this cannot be confirmed. Germline V CDR1 and CDR2: SGHAT, FQNNGV. This CDR3 has 15 residues.